The entry that follows covers one T cell receptor (beta chain) sequence. It has no known antigen specificity. Per-base qualities were not stored, and no clone one base away is much larger. This specimen belongs to a study of cytomegalovirus exposure and HLA in healthy donors (dated by TCRdb to the late 2010s). Turning to the overall study: In an earlier analysis of under 750 of the donors, 276 Gb of sequence data and 90 million to 130 million unique TCR beta sequences from 180 million or so T cells were reported. The study aimed to test whether cataloging public T cell receptors could reveal signatures of past pathogen exposure. To predict cytomegalovirus infection status, the study combined high-throughput TCR immunosequencing, statistical association of individual TCRs with disease status, and machine learning. Of the approximately 400 genotyped donors, 65% to 90% fell in the genetic ancestry cluster associated with self-reported Caucasian donors. A separate validation cohort of roughly 130 different subjects was used in addition to the roughly 620-subject first cohort. In a later genetic analysis, genome-wide SNP genotypes for about three fifths of the 666 donors were used, and that subset was treated as a discovery cohort. Alongside the repertoire data, information on donor age, sex, ethnicity and CMV serostatus was compiled. The study profiled the T cell repertoires of hundreds of subjects by immunosequencing and related them to cytomegalovirus serostatus. The number of typed donors differed by locus: 629-630 for A, B, C, DRB1 and DQB1; 522 for DQA1; approximately 600 for DPA1; and 450 to 480 for DPB1. Class I and class II HLA loci were covered by the typing at four-digit resolution. To study patterns of TCR occurrence, a later analysis re-analyzed previously published TCR beta repertoires from 666 donors and added high-resolution HLA genotyping. Rather than using new phenotypic data, the later analysis identified candidate immune exposures from TCR beta sequences and from how often those sequences occurred across donors. Among some 400 genotyped donors of the cohort, an average of about 220,000 unique TCR beta nucleotide sequences was sequenced per donor, of which about 18% were non-productive. All discovery cohort repertoires had been generated using a single sequencing platform. Because of strong linkage in the cohort, four to six DR-DQ haplotypes were treated as single units for association and clustering. To decide whether each TCR beta V gene segment behaved as functional or pseudogenic, an earlier analysis of over 500 of the donors relied on high-throughput TCR beta sequencing. About 310 gigabases of sequencing data and 80 million or so unique TCR sequences were included in an early release covering about 700 HLA-typed donors.

The study at large found these results: An earlier analysis of approximately 540 of the donors showed that most TCR beta V segments appeared in productive rearrangements either about 87% or about 30% of the time, which broadly matched IMGT annotations. A few of the identified cytomegalovirus-associated TCR beta chains were confirmed in vitro to be specific for cytomegalovirus antigens. A group of highly shared sequence variants was considered likely to be a technical artifact of the sequencing pipeline. According to the authors, the approach could potentially be generalized to other disease states and immunological phenotypes. Across donors, most TCR sequences were observed very rarely, whereas some public TCRs were present in many individuals. In a later analysis, several top co-occurrence clusters were reported to appear linked to parvovirus B19, influenza, CMV and Epstein-Barr virus. When HLA alleles, especially DR and DQ, strongly co-occurred, TCR associations were difficult to assign to individual alleles. CMV serostatus was the only immune exposure information available for the cohort. In this cohort, only TCR beta chains were sequenced, and detectable features were limited by the absence of alpha or paired-chain data. According to a later genetic analysis, donors in an Asian-associated ancestry cluster had fewer N-insertions in productive TCRs than the roughly 670-donor mean. Linkage disequilibrium might explain the correlated functional status among segregating V segments, but an unknown experimental factor could not be ruled out. A later analysis found that TCR association rates varied across HLA loci, with DRB1 alleles showing the most associated TCRs and HLA-C alleles the fewest. Compared with equally common non-associated chains, HLA-associated TCR beta chains in a later analysis were more clonally expanded and had lower generation probabilities. Because the 87-base-pair reads could not distinguish some IMGT-functional V segments, including TRBV6-2 and TRBV6-3, those segments were excluded. Presence/absence analyses assumed roughly uniform sequencing depth across donors, an assumption that may not hold. HLA typing was unavailable for some donors at each locus, so association tests used only the typed subset. A further reported finding was that TCR beta sequences accurately predicted the HLA-A and HLA-B alleles for most subjects in the first cohort. In a later analysis, around 15,000 TCR beta sequences were associated with specific HLA alleles at a false discovery rate of 0.05. Most CMV-associated TCR beta chains appeared to be HLA-restricted in a later analysis, and the HLA associations seemed to be driven largely by CMV exposure. The study listed 164 TCR beta chains as associated with cytomegalovirus. Because counts were too low, seventeen rarely observed V segments, including chromosome 9 orphons, were excluded from the earlier analysis of fewer than 650 of the donors. In both the original and validation cohorts, the classifier was reported to diagnose cytomegalovirus status with high specificity and sensitivity. An association between a missense DCLRE1C variant and V-gene and J-gene trimming of TCR beta chains was found in a later genetic analysis and replicated in an independent cohort.

The cohort was made up of several hundred healthy bone marrow donors. At the time of sampling, every cohort member was nominally healthy, though immune exposures that went unrecorded were likely present. The donor tested CMV seronegative, placing the donor among the roughly 350 seronegative members of the cohort. A peripheral blood sample was collected from each donor, and TCR beta sequencing was performed on peripheral blood mononuclear cells. Genomic DNA extraction from the blood cell samples was performed with the Qiagen DNeasy Blood Extraction Kit. Reading the germline V gene gives CDR1 SGHDT and CDR2 YYEEEE. The cysteine opens and the phenylalanine closes a CDR3 of 17 amino acids. The entry retains the CDR3 DNA only, 51 bases that are in frame from base 1. V ends up 4 bases short and J 6 bases short, with an unmatched junction base count of 10. Libraries came from the immunoSEQ multiplex PCR assay. A mixture of 60 forward primers for TCR Vbeta segments and 13 reverse primers for TCR Jbeta segments was used in the multiplex PCR. The CDR3 region of rearranged TCR beta genes was amplified from genomic DNA by a multiplex PCR assay. The amplified TCR beta libraries were sequenced on the Illumina HiSeq System as 87-base-pair reads. Turning to the authors' computational methods: In a later analysis, around 80 million unique TCR beta chains were counted across the 500 to 850 repertoires, and roughly 11 million of these chains were shared by at least two donors. To remove PCR and sequencing errors, raw reads were error-corrected and collapsed into unique sequences using a nearest-neighbor algorithm that merged closely related sequences. Alignment of CDR3 sequences to IMGT reference sequences was used to assign V, D and J gene segments. For a sequence to be retained, at least a six-nucleotide match to both a V gene segment and a J gene segment was required. A rearrangement was called productive if the CDR3 had no stop codons and remained in frame with V and J, and every other rearrangement was called non-productive. Following IMGT convention, CDR3 was defined as the stretch from the second conserved V-encoded cysteine to the conserved J-encoded phenylalanine. In an earlier analysis of around 600 of the donors, sequences lacking an unambiguous match to a single V gene segment were excluded. An earlier analysis of just under 600 of the donors called V segments functional above 56.7% productive rearrangements and segregating when the between-donor standard deviation exceeded 5%. A statistical classification framework was built to diagnose cytomegalovirus status from the catalog of TCR beta chain sequences. In a later analysis, TCR nucleotide sequences were compared against IMGT/GENE-DB human TR gene sequences so that V and J genes could be assigned. In a later analysis, CDR3 sequences and most-parsimonious VDJ recombination scenarios were assigned using the TCRdist pipeline. A later analysis defined each TCR beta chain by its CDR3 amino acid sequence plus V-gene family, and excluded reads lacking a unique V-gene family. To address suspected cross-contamination and a sequencing artifact, a later analysis removed 592 highly shared, low-generation-probability nucleotide sequences. For each public chain, a later analysis derived a clonal expansion index from normalized ranks of inferred template counts within each repertoire. Generation probabilities in a later analysis came from a VDJ recombination model fitted to out-of-frame rearrangements, and those results were checked against IGoR. Hypergeometric tests were used in a later analysis to score TCR-TCR, TCR-HLA and TCR-CMV co-occurrence, with a repertoire-size bias correction applied to the TCR pairs. To estimate false discovery rates, a later analysis permuted the HLA or CMV assignments 20 times. A later analysis grouped co-occurring TCRs with DBSCAN, adding TCRdist sequence similarity when clustering within HLA-allele-positive subsets. Repertoires with fewer than 30,000 or more than 120,000 public chains, plus five repertoires with anomalous nucleotide sharing, were excluded from co-occurrence clustering. TCRdb obtained this table from immuneACCESS and retained in-frame rearrangements with V and J assigned. These tables miss some clones; where compared with another copy, unresolved V genes account for less than half of the shortfall, and the remainder is unexplained. That table furnishes V, J and clone size, whereas the DNA furnished D and trimming. For this sample there are more than 150,000 clones; about three quarters appear just once. Together, the top ten hold around 1.5% of the sample.

The TCR was taken from a man between 18 and 29 years old in good health and CMV-seronegative. This chain is built from TRBV5-6 and TRBJ2-1; 13 bases in the middle match TRBD2. The sequenced material came from PBMCs. The CDR3 here reads CASSQGLAGSPPNEQFF. The sequenced DNA: TGTGCCAGCAGCCAGGGACTAGCGGGGTCCCCCCCCAATGAGCAGTTCTTC.